The sequence of this T cell receptor (beta chain) was determined in a study of T cell changes during pregnancy in multiple sclerosis. Generated by immunoSEQ multiplex PCR, the TCRdb table keeps only in-frame clones and is missing some. This sample has 90,000 or so clones, with more than 90% found just once. The junction had 11 bases not matched to a gene; V was cut back by 5 bases and J by 8 bases. Germline CDR1 and CDR2: MNHEY and SMNVEV (reference sequence). CDR3 length equals 14 residues. V is TRBV27 and J is TRBJ1-1; TRBD1 matches at 7 bases. The clonotype comes from a female donor with multiple sclerosis, enrolled in a pregnancy study. The sequencing used peripheral blood, collected in the first trimester of pregnancy. CDR3 sequence (DNA): TGTGCCAGCAGTGTGACACAGGGGCGGGGAGAAGCTTTCTTT. Protein: CASSVTQGRGEAFF.